This T cell receptor (beta chain) was recovered during a study of cytotoxic CD8 clonotypes in ibrutinib-treated CLL. General observations from the study: Public clonotypes (which were uncommon) either contracted or remained stable on treatment.

Only in-frame clones appear in the TCRdb table, and some are missing; sequencing was by immunoSEQ multiplex PCR. The table shows 40,000 to 60,000 clones, with more than 45% occurring only once. Germline lookup yields CDR1 LNHDA and CDR2 SQIVND (reference sequence). The CDR3 contains 17 residues. Trimming took 4 bases from V and 3 from J; bases not matched to a gene: 12. This clone was detected a few times. What it binds is not known. The specimen comprised PBMCs, sampled after 12 months of ibrutinib treatment. The V and J genes are TRBV19 and TRBJ1-5, with TRBD1 identical over 7 bases. This sequence was found in a human donor with chronic lymphocytic leukemia. CDR3 nucleotide sequence: TGTGCCAGTAGTAACTTACCTGGAGGGGGCGTCAATCAGCCCCAGCATTTT. Protein: CASSNLPGGGVNQPQHF.